This passage covers 31 T cell receptor beta chains from one sample sequenced in a study of shared clonotypes between healthy human individuals. Profiled with immunoSEQ multiplex PCR; TCRdb holds only in-frame clones, not every one. The sample lists roughly 2.2 million clones, under 95% occurring once. The sequenced material came from naive CD4+ T cells from PBMCs. Subset in this sample: CD45RA+ positively selected. The receptors were sampled from a man between 18 and 35 years old in good health. Some clones in this sample may be carry-over from other donors' samples.

A note on this clone: The same CDR3 arises from other DNA sequences in this sample as well. In DNA form, the CDR3 reads TGTGCCAGCTCACCACCGGGGGGTGAGACCCAGTACTTC. Its translation is CASSPPGGETQYF. V usage is TRBV18 and J usage is TRBJ2-5, with a tentative D call TRBD2 (6 bases). The length of the CDR3 is 13 residues. The V and J ends lost 0 bases and 5 bases respectively, with 7 bases between them. CDR1 and CDR2 from the germline V gene are KGHSH and LQKENI.

The rearrangement links TRBV4-3 to TRBJ2-1; 7 bases line up with TRBD2. This CDR3 is built from 16 residues. Trimming took 3 bases from V and 6 from J; bases not matched to a gene: 11. Germline CDR1 LGHNA, CDR2 YSLEER. For the CDR3, the DNA is TGCGCCAGCAGCCACCGGGTGGGGAGGGGTCCCAATGAGCAGTTCTTC. Residues: CASSHRVGRGPNEQFF.

The chain links TRBV7-9 to TRBJ2-5; D ambiguous. Germline-derived CDR1 and CDR2 are SEHNR and FQNEAQ (reference sequence). V lost 1 base to trimming and J lost 4 bases, with 7 bases between them. This CDR3 contains 13 residues. In nucleotides, the CDR3 is TGTGCCAGCAGCTTAGAAGTCCCAGAGACCCAGTACTTC. Encoded protein: CASSLEVPETQYF.

The chain carries TRBV5-1 and TRBJ1-2; D might be TRBD1 (6 bases). Trimming removed 4 bases at V and 2 bases at J, with 9 bases between. This CDR3 has 13 residues. Looked up from germline, CDR1 is SGHRS and CDR2 is YFSETQ. The CDR3 DNA follows: TGCGCCAGCAGCCGAGGGACAAACTATGGCTACACCTTC. Its translation: CASSRGTNYGYTF.

Note on this clone: This CDR3 is also generated by other DNA sequences in the sample. The rearrangement uses TRBV6-5 and TRBJ2-1; TRBD1 matches at 10 bases. Germline V gene sequence: CDR1 MNHEY, CDR2 SVGAGI. CDR3 length: 15 residues. V lost 6 bases and J lost 3; bases outside the gene matches: 5. CDR3 DNA sequence: TGTGCCAGCAGCCGCGACAGGGGGCTCTACAATGAGCAGTTCTTC. Protein: CASSRDRGLYNEQFF.

The chain has TRBV5-1 and TRBJ2-7; TRBD2 agrees at 7 bases. The CDR3 totals 13 residues. Looked up from germline, CDR1 is SGHRS and CDR2 is YFSETQ. Germline trimming cut 4 bases from V and 6 bases from J; bases unmatched to any gene: 7. The CDR3 here is CASSAIREGEQYF. The CDR3, as DNA: TGCGCCAGCAGCGCAATAAGGGAGGGCGAGCAGTACTTC.

V is TRBV29-1 and J is TRBJ2-7; 9 bases are shared with TRBD1. This CDR3 is built from 14 residues. Trimming at V came to 7 bases and at J to 2 bases, leaving 9 bases not matched to a gene. The germline gives CDR1 SQVTM, CDR2 ANQGSEA. The CDR3 loop reads CSAPSQGAPYEQYF. The CDR3 nucleotides are TGCAGCGCCCCCTCACAGGGGGCCCCCTACGAGCAGTACTTC.

The chain uses TRBV29-1 and TRBJ2-1, with no clear D. Germline V gene sequence: CDR1 SQVTM, CDR2 ANQGSEA. Between the trimmed V and J ends, which lost 0 bases and 8 bases, there was a span of 5 bases. The CDR3 has 11 amino acids. The CDR3 protein is CSVEDRHEQFF. The CDR3 DNA sequence: TGCAGCGTTGAAGATAGGCATGAGCAGTTCTTC.

The chain links TRBV5-6 to TRBJ2-5; D assignment may be TRBD1 or TRBD2 (5 bases each). Germline lookup yields CDR1 SGHDT and CDR2 YYEEEE. V was shortened by 2 bases and J by 8 bases, with 16 bases between the two germline ends. The CDR3 consists of 14 residues. The CDR3 loop reads CASSFQGPSFTQYF. In DNA form, the CDR3 reads TGTGCCAGCAGCTTCCAGGGACCGTCTTTTACCCAGTACTTC.

The genes are TRBV30 and TRBJ2-1; D call uncertain. The V end lost 3 bases, the J end lost 5 bases, and 11 bases lay between the germline ends. The CDR3 is made up of 13 amino acids. The germline V gene has CDR1 GTSNPN and CDR2 SVGIG (reference sequence). Here the CDR3 reads CAWSEGPNNEQFF. Written as DNA, the CDR3 is TGTGCCTGGAGCGAAGGACCGAACAATGAGCAGTTCTTC.

This chain links TRBV7-9 with TRBJ2-5; 11 nucleotides line up with TRBD2. V trimming: 8 bases; J trimming: 4 bases; junction bases outside the gene matches: 0. Per germline, CDR1 SEHNR and CDR2 FQNEAQ (reference sequence). This CDR3 region has 12 residues. The CDR3 DNA reads as TGTGCCAGCCTAGCGGGAGGAGAGACCCAGTACTTC. Protein sequence: CASLAGGETQYF.

The V and J genes are TRBV28 and TRBJ2-7; 10 bases align to TRBD2. V was pared by 8 bases and J by 0 bases, with 1 base of the junction left unmatched. Germline V gives CDR1 MDHEN, CDR2 SYDVKM. CDR3 size: 13 residues. The CDR3 coding sequence is TGTGCCAGCGTAGCGGGAGGCTCCTACGAGCAGTACTTC. It is translated as CASVAGGSYEQYF. Full variable domain (outside the CDR3, taken from reference TRBV28 and TRBJ2-7): DVKVTQSSRYLVKRTGEKVFLECVQDMDHENMFWYRQDPGLGLRLIYFSYDVKMKEKGDIPEGYSVSREKKERFSLILESASTNQTSMYLCASVAGGSYEQYFGPGTRLTVT.

This clone was recorded only once. This sequence joins TRBV4-1 and TRBJ2-7; no clear D. The CDR3 runs 15 residues. V was cut by 0 bases and J by 3 bases, with 12 bases left in between. Germline values: CDR1 MGHRA, CDR2 YSYEKL. CDR3 loop: CASSQDLRPVYEQYF. In DNA, the CDR3 is TGCGCCAGCAGCCAAGACTTGCGTCCGGTCTACGAGCAGTACTTC.

Points on this clone: The same CDR3 also results from other DNA sequences found in this sample. The chain employs TRBV28 and TRBJ2-4; D may be TRBD2 (6 bases). V lost 5 bases and J lost 0, with 11 bases in between. This CDR3 comprises 15 residues. In germline, CDR1 is MDHEN, CDR2 SYDVKM. CDR3 nucleotide sequence: TGTGCCAGCAGTCCGCCGGGACTAGCCAAAAACATTCAGTACTTC. Translation: CASSPPGLAKNIQYF.

V and J are TRBV11-2 and TRBJ2-3, with D unresolved. In germline, CDR1 is SGHAT, CDR2 FQNNGV. CDR3 length equals 14 residues. V was pared by 1 base and J by 4 bases, with 9 bases between. CDR3 bases: TGTGCCAGCAGCTTAGCGCAGGTTCCAGATACGCAGTATTTT. It yields the protein CASSLAQVPDTQYF. Drawing the rest from reference TRBV11-2 and TRBJ2-3, the complete variable domain is EAGVAQSPRYKIIEKRQSVAFWCNPISGHATLYWYQQILGQGPKLLIQFQNNGVVDDSQLPKDRFSAERLKGVDSTLKIQPAKLEDSAVYLCASSLAQVPDTQYFGPGTRLTVL.

The chain uses TRBV5-1 and TRBJ1-3; TRBD1 matches at 8 bases. The germline V gene has CDR1 SGHRS and CDR2 YFSETQ. The CDR3 consists of 15 residues. The J segment lost 8 bases and the V segment lost 4 bases, leaving 11 bases of the junction unmatched. CDR3 in DNA: TGCGCCAGCAGCACCGGGGACAGGAGCGGTGACACCATATATTTT. It specifies CASSTGDRSGDTIYF.

The chain has TRBV9 and TRBJ2-3; D ambiguous. The CDR3 has 13 amino acids. The V end was cut by 4 bases, the J end by 4 bases, with 10 bases between. Germline values: CDR1 SGDLS, CDR2 YYNGEE. DNA of the CDR3: TGTGCCAGCAGCTCTCGGAGAGCAGATACGCAGTATTTT. This translates into CASSSRRADTQYF.

The genes are TRBV5-1 and TRBJ1-4, with D maybe TRBD1 (5 bases). CDR3 length: 16 amino acids. V lost 4 bases to trimming and J lost 5 bases, with 18 bases between them. CDR1 is SGHRS and CDR2 is YFSETQ in the germline V gene. CDR3 DNA: TGCGCCAGCAGCCCTCACGGGGGGAATGTAAATGAAAAACTGTTTTTT. Translated, it gives CASSPHGGNVNEKLFF.

CDR3: CASSPGGSRLSYEQYF. Here the CDR3 DNA reads TGTGCCAGCTCGCCTGGAGGCTCCCGTCTCTCCTACGAGCAGTACTTC. The V and J genes are TRBV18 and TRBJ2-7; tentative D call: TRBD2 (5 bases). The CDR3 has 16 residues. V gave up 6 bases and J gave up 0 bases, with 18 bases separating them. Germline CDR1 is KGHSH and CDR2 is LQKENI.

The chain employs TRBV28 and TRBJ2-5; D unresolved. Trimming stripped 2 bases from V and 6 bases from J, with 7 bases between. This CDR3 has 12 amino acids. The germline CDR1 and CDR2 sequences are MDHEN and SYDVKM. CDR3 region: CASSLAVQTQYF. In nucleotides, the CDR3 is TGTGCCAGCAGTTTAGCGGTACAGACCCAGTACTTC. The whole variable domain, remainder taken from reference TRBV28 and TRBJ2-5, is DVKVTQSSRYLVKRTGEKVFLECVQDMDHENMFWYRQDPGLGLRLIYFSYDVKMKEKGDIPEGYSVSREKKERFSLILESASTNQTSMYLCASSLAVQTQYFGPGTRLLVL.

V usage is TRBV19 and J usage is TRBJ1-1, with a weak D call TRBD1 (5 bases). Germline assignment: CDR1 LNHDA and CDR2 SQIVND (reference sequence). CDR3 length: 15 residues. V gave up 9 bases and J gave up 1 base, with 18 bases separating them. CDR3 in DNA: TGTGCCAGCTCAAACCGCCGACAGAAGAACACTGAAGCTTTCTTT. Its translation: CASSNRRQKNTEAFF.

The chain links TRBV7-3 to TRBJ2-5; 8 bases match TRBD2. The end of the DNA fits TRBJ2-7 better, so the J call may be wrong. The CDR3 spans 15 residues. Germline loops: CDR1 SGHTA, CDR2 FQGTGA. The CDR3 DNA follows: TGTGCCAGCAGCTTAACTCCCGCGGGGGGCTACGAGCAGTACTTC. This codes for CASSLTPAGGYEQYF.

This chain joins TRBV18 and TRBJ1-2, with 8 bases lining up with TRBD1. The CDR3 contains 14 residues. Germline V gene data show CDR1 as KGHSH and CDR2 as LQKENI. V lost 5 bases to trimming and J lost 8 bases; unmatched junction nucleotides: 10. The CDR3 sequence: CASSTSGQGSGYTF. The CDR3 nucleotides are TGTGCCAGCTCAACCTCCGGACAGGGCTCGGGCTACACCTTC.

This clone was seen once. The chain carries TRBV4-3 and TRBJ1-2, with a possible D match to TRBD1 (6 bases). Germline values: CDR1 LGHNA, CDR2 YSLEER. Between the trimmed V and J ends, which lost 0 bases and 7 bases, there was a span of 15 bases. This CDR3 contains 15 residues. The CDR3 DNA reads TGCGCCAGCAGCCAAGAGGGGGCGACCTATTCTGGCTACACCTTC. It yields the protein CASSQEGATYSGYTF.

The chain combines TRBV2 with TRBJ1-2; 10 positions match TRBD1. Germline CDR1 SNHLY, CDR2 FYNNEI. Germline trimming cut 5 bases from V and 6 bases from J; bases unmatched to any gene: 15. The CDR3 runs 17 residues. CDR3 protein: CASSYLTPGGQGNGYTF. In DNA, the CDR3 is TGTGCCAGCAGTTATCTAACGCCTGGGGGACAGGGGAATGGCTACACCTTC.

This clone was picked up a small number of times. The genes are TRBV2 and TRBJ1-1; unclear D gene. Trimming removed 6 bases from V and 6 bases from J, with 8 bases in between. There are 11 residues in the CDR3. In germline, CDR1 is SNHLY, CDR2 FYNNEI. In DNA, the CDR3 is TGTGCCAGCAGCGGGGAAGCTGAAGCTTTCTTT. Its protein is CASSGEAEAFF.

This chain uses TRBV6-1 with TRBJ2-7; weak D call: TRBD1 (7 bases). Germline V lookup: CDR1 MNHNS, CDR2 SASEGT. V was shortened by 6 bases and J by 4 bases, with 19 bases between the two germline ends. The CDR3 sequence is 15 residues long. CDR3 protein: CASREQGTLRYEQYF. The CDR3 DNA reads TGTGCCAGCAGGGAACAGGGGACTCTGCGGTACGAGCAGTACTTC.

The chain recombines TRBV5-1 with TRBJ2-7; weak D call: TRBD2 (5 bases). With 2 bases removed from V and 2 bases from J, the gap between germline ends came to 17 bases. This CDR3 has 16 amino acids. Germline CDR1 reads SGHRS; CDR2 reads YFSETQ. The CDR3 sequence: CASSLQSREWAYEQYF. The CDR3 nucleotides are TGCGCCAGCAGCTTACAATCCCGGGAATGGGCCTACGAGCAGTACTTC.

J is TRBJ2-2 and V is TRBV27; D unresolved. The CDR3 contains 14 residues. Germline lookup yields CDR1 MNHEY and CDR2 SMNVEV (reference sequence). The V end was cut by 6 bases, the J end by 2 bases, with 10 bases between. The CDR3 nucleotides read TGTGCCAGCAGCCCAACAAGAAACACCGGGGAGCTGTTTTTT. Its translation is CASSPTRNTGELFF.

About this clone: This sample also contains other DNA sequences that code for the same CDR3. The chain combines TRBV7-2 with TRBJ2-3; the D is unclear. The ends were cut back, 1 base at V and 6 bases at J, with 5 bases in the middle. The CDR3 contains 12 residues. Germline CDR1 SGHTA, CDR2 FQGNSA. The CDR3 loop is CASSLVRDTQYF. The CDR3 DNA follows: TGTGCCAGCAGCTTAGTTCGGGATACGCAGTATTTT.

CDR3 DNA: TGTGCCATCAGCGATAGCGGGACGGTGAACACTGAAGCTTTCTTT. Translating it yields CAISDSGTVNTEAFF. J is TRBJ1-1 and V is TRBV10-3, with D possibly being TRBD1 (5 bases). Between the trimmed V and J ends, which lost 6 bases and 0 bases, there was a span of 14 bases. Germline CDR1 and CDR2: ENHRY and SYGVKD. This CDR3 has 15 amino acids.